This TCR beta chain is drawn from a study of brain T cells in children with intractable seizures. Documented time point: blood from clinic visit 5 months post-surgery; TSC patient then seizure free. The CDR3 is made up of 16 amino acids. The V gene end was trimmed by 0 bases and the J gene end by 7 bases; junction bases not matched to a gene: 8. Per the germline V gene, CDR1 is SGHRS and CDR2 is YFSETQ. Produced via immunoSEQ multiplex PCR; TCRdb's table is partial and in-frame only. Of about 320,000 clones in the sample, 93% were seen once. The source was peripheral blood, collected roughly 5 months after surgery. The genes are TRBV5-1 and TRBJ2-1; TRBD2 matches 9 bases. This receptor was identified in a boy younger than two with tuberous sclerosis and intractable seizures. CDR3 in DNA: TGCGCCAGCAGCTTGGAGGCGGGAGGGCCGGTAAATGAGCAGTTCTTC. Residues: CASSLEAGGPVNEQFF. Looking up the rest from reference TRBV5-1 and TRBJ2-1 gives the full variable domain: KAGVTQTPRYLIKTRGQQVTLSCSPISGHRSVSWYQQTPGQGLQFLFEYFSETQRNKGNFPGRFSGRQFSNSRSEMNVSTLELGDSALYLCASSLEAGGPVNEQFFGPGTRLTVL.